Given below is one TCR beta chain in context. The data were obtained in a study of early T cells in non-severe SARS-CoV-2 infection. TCRdb used MiXCR to reprocess the 5' RACE reads, holding one entry per CDR3 protein. The data contain approximately 73,000 distinct CDR3 sequences, approximately 10% of them singletons. The V end was cut by 4 bases, the J end by 0 bases, with 12 bases between. Looked up from germline, CDR1 is MNHEY and CDR2 is SVGAGI. The CDR3 consists of 15 residues. The receptor's source is an adult who was a healthcare worker with PCR-confirmed SARS-CoV-2 infection or an uninfected control (not recorded which). The sample comprised whole blood. The chain couples TRBV6-5 to TRBJ1-1, with a possible D match to TRBD1 (5 bases). CDR3 DNA sequence: TGTGCCAGCAGTTCTTTGGGACCCATGAACACTGAAGCTTTCTTT. It encodes CASSSLGPMNTEAFF.